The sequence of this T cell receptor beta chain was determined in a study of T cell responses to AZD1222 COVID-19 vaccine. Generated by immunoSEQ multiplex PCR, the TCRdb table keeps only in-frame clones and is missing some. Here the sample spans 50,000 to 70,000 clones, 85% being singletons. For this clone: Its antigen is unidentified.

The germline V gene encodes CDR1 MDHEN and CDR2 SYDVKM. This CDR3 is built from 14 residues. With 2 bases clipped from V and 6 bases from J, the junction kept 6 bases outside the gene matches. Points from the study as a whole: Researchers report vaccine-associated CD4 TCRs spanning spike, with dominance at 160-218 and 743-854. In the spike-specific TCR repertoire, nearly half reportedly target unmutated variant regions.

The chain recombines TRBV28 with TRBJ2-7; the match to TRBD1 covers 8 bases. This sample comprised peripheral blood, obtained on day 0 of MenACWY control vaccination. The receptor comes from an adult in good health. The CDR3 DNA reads TGTGCCAGCAGTTTAAGCAGGGGGCAGGGCGAGCAGTACTTC. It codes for CASSLSRGQGEQYF.